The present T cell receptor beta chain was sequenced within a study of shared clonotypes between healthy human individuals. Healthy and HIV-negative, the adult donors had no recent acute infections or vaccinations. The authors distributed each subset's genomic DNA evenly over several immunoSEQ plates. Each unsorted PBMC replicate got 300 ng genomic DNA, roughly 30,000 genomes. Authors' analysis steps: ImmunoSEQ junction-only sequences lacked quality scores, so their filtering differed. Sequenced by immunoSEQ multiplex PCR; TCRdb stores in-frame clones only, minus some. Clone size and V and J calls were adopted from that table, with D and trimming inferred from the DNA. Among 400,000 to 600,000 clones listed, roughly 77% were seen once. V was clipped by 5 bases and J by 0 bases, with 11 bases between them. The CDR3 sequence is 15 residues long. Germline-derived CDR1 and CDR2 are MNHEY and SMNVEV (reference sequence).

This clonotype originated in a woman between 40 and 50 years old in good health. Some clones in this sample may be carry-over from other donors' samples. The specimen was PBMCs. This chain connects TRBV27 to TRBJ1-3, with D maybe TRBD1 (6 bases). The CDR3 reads CASSLDRTSGNTIYF. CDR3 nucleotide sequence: TGTGCCAGCAGTCTTGACAGGACCTCTGGAAACACCATATATTTT.